These 20 T cell receptor beta chains originate from one sample sequenced in a study of blood T cell repertoires in COVID-19. Sequencing was performed with immunoSEQ multiplex PCR; in TCRdb, only in-frame clones are kept and a portion is missing. The sample lists about 250,000 clones, over 75% seen once, with 5% to 6.5% in the top ten. The sequenced material came from peripheral blood. These receptors originate from a man in his fifties with active or convalescent COVID-19.

On this clone itself: A junction boundary mismatches the germline segment, possibly from a read error. The rearrangement uses TRBV6-5 and TRBJ1-1; a weak D match, TRBD1 (6 bases). The CDR3 consists of 14 residues. The germline V gene has CDR1 MNHEY and CDR2 SVGAGI. The CDR3 nucleotides are TGTGCCAGCAGACTGGACAGAGGCGCCTCTGAGGCTTTCTTT. Translating gives CASRLDRGASEAFF.

This chain connects TRBV29-1 to TRBJ2-1, with 10 nucleotides matching TRBD2. After removal of 3 bases from V and 10 bases from J, the junction contained 12 bases not matched to a gene. In germline, CDR1 is SQVTM, CDR2 ANQGSEA. The CDR3 runs to 15 residues. The CDR3 reads CSVEVRLAGVREQFF. The CDR3 coding sequence is TGCAGCGTTGAGGTAAGGCTAGCGGGAGTCCGAGAGCAGTTCTTC.

The chain couples TRBV6-6 to TRBJ1-4; D unclear. Trimming left V 2 bases short and J 8 bases short, with 6 bases between. The germline V gene encodes CDR1 MNHNY and CDR2 SVGAGI (reference sequence). This CDR3 is 12 amino acids long. The CDR3 here is CASSYESEKLFF. The CDR3 nucleotides read TGTGCCAGCAGTTACGAGTCGGAAAAACTGTTTTTT.

This clone was seen a few times. The J gene is TRBJ1-1, the V gene TRBV7-8; D remains ambiguous. V shed 1 base and J shed 6 bases, with 9 bases lying between them. The CDR3 runs to 13 residues. CDR1 and CDR2 (germline): SGHVS, FQNEAQ. The CDR3 sequence is CASSLDERAEAFF. The CDR3 nucleotides read TGTGCCAGCAGCTTAGACGAGCGGGCTGAAGCTTTCTTT.

The chain has TRBV19 and TRBJ1-2, with 8 positions matching TRBD1. Germline V lookup: CDR1 LNHDA, CDR2 SQIVND (reference sequence). Trimming at V came to 7 bases and at J to 4 bases, leaving 5 bases not matched to a gene. The CDR3 has 13 residues. CDR3 loop: CASTDRGAYGYTF. The CDR3 DNA reads TGTGCCAGTACCGACAGGGGAGCCTATGGCTACACCTTC.

A few counts support this clone. This rearrangement joins TRBV18 to TRBJ1-5; 8 nucleotides line up with TRBD1. Germline trimming cut 5 bases from V and 3 bases from J; bases unmatched to any gene: 12. From germline, CDR1 is KGHSH and CDR2 LQKENI. This CDR3 is 17 amino acids long. CDR3 protein: CASSSTTWTGNNQPQHF. The CDR3 DNA sequence: TGTGCCAGCTCATCAACCACGTGGACAGGGAACAATCAGCCCCAGCATTTT. Complete variable domain (other parts from reference TRBV18 and TRBJ1-5): NAGVMQNPRHLVRRRGQEARLRCSPMKGHSHVYWYRQLPEEGLKFMVYLQKENIIDESGMPKERFSAEFPKEGPSILRIQQVVRGDSAAYFCASSSTTWTGNNQPQHFGDGTRLSIL.

Only a few counts were recorded for this clone. The chain uses TRBV10-1 and TRBJ1-1; D is ambiguous. Germline CDR1 WNHNN, CDR2 SYGVQD (reference sequence). Trimming took off 0 bases at V and 6 bases at J, with 14 bases between the two ends. The CDR3 is made up of 15 amino acids. The CDR3 loop is CASSESAGLYAEAFF. Written as DNA, the CDR3 is TGCGCCAGCAGTGAGTCTGCAGGATTGTACGCTGAAGCTTTCTTT.

This clone was counted many times. V usage is TRBV6-2 or TRBV6-3 and J usage is TRBJ2-5; D ambiguous. Trimming pared 2 bases from V and 3 bases from J, leaving 13 bases between. This CDR3 is built from 15 residues. The germline gives CDR1 MNHEY, CDR2 SVGEGT. CDR3 region: CASSYSPRREETQYF. In nucleotides, the CDR3 is TGTGCCAGCAGTTACAGTCCCCGTCGAGAAGAGACCCAGTACTTC.

J is TRBJ2-4 and V is TRBV19, with TRBD2 matching 9 bases. Germline trimming cut 4 bases from V and 7 bases from J; bases unmatched to any gene: 11. The germline V gene encodes CDR1 LNHDA and CDR2 SQIVND (reference sequence). The CDR3 consists of 16 residues. CDR3 sequence: CASSSASGVGGNIQYF. CDR3 sequence (DNA): TGTGCCAGTAGTAGTGCTAGCGGGGTGGGCGGGAACATTCAGTACTTC. Based on the CDR3 plus reference TRBV19 and TRBJ2-4, the full variable domain is DGGITQSPKYLFRKEGQNVTLSCEQNLNHDAMYWYRQDPGQGLRLIYYSQIVNDFQKGDIAEGYSVSREKKESFPLTVTSAQKNPTAFYLCASSSASGVGGNIQYFGAGTRLSVL.

This chain connects TRBV28 to TRBJ2-2; 7 bases are shared with TRBD1. The CDR3 runs to 13 residues. Germline assignment: CDR1 MDHEN and CDR2 SYDVKM. V lost 5 bases, J lost 5 bases, and 2 bases stayed unmatched. This CDR3 is CASSRQGTGELFF. DNA of the CDR3: TGTGCCAGCAGTCGACAGGGAACCGGGGAGCTGTTTTTT. The complete variable domain, with remaining parts taken from reference TRBV28 and TRBJ2-2, reads DVKVTQSSRYLVKRTGEKVFLECVQDMDHENMFWYRQDPGLGLRLIYFSYDVKMKEKGDIPEGYSVSREKKERFSLILESASTNQTSMYLCASSRQGTGELFFGEGSRLTVL.

The rearrangement uses TRBV13 and TRBJ2-2; 10 bases line up with TRBD2. CDR3 size: 17 residues. Trimming removed 6 bases from V and 0 bases from J; junction bases left unmatched: 7. Germline values: CDR1 PRHDT, CDR2 FYEKMQ (reference sequence). CDR3 loop: CASSPAGTSANTGELFF. In DNA, the CDR3 is TGTGCCAGCAGTCCAGCAGGGACTAGCGCGAACACCGGGGAGCTGTTTTTT. Full variable domain (remainder filled in from reference TRBV13 and TRBJ2-2): AAGVIQSPRHLIKEKRETATLKCYPIPRHDTVYWYQQGPGQDPQFLISFYEKMQSDKGSIPDRFSAQQFSDYHSELNMSSLELGDSALYFCASSPAGTSANTGELFFGEGSRLTVL.

The rearrangement uses TRBV20-1 and TRBJ1-1, with TRBD1 as a possible D gene (6 bases). CDR3 length equals 9 residues. In germline, CDR1 is DFQATT, CDR2 SNEGSKA (reference sequence). Trimming left V 6 bases short and J 11 bases short, with 10 bases between. This chain's CDR3 is CSADRGAFF. The DNA of the CDR3 is TGCAGTGCGGATAGGGGGGCTTTCTTT.

V usage is TRBV20-1 and J usage is TRBJ1-2, with D possibly TRBD1 on 6 matching bases. The CDR3 is 13 residues long. Germline assignment: CDR1 DFQATT and CDR2 SNEGSKA (reference sequence). V lost 3 bases to trimming and J lost 4 bases, with 12 bases between them. CDR3 sequence reads: CSASWGLSYGYTF. The CDR3 coding sequence is TGCAGTGCTAGTTGGGGGCTCTCCTATGGCTACACCTTC.

The chain uses TRBV2 and TRBJ1-5, with D possibly matching TRBD1 (5 bases). Per germline, CDR1 SNHLY and CDR2 FYNNEI. Trimming removed 8 bases from V and 5 bases from J, with 13 bases in between. There are 13 residues in the CDR3. CDR3 DNA sequence: TGTGCCAGCTTGGGCAGGGTCGATCAGCCCCAGCATTTT. This codes for CASLGRVDQPQHF.

The V and J genes are TRBV4-1 and TRBJ1-1; TRBD1 is a possible D gene (6 bases). The CDR3 is 13 residues long. Trimming stripped 1 base from V and 10 bases from J, with 13 bases between. Germline CDR1 and CDR2: MGHRA and YSYEKL. CDR3 DNA: TGCGCCAGCAGCCAAGCACAGGGAAAGGGAGCTTTCTTT. It is translated as CASSQAQGKGAFF.

CDR3 nucleotide sequence: TGTGCCAGCAGTGACAGACAGGGGACATACTACGAGCAGTACTTC. This translates into CASSDRQGTYYEQYF. The chain combines TRBV25-1 with TRBJ2-7; the match to TRBD1 covers 8 bases. Germline V lookup: CDR1 MGHDK, CDR2 SYGVNS. This CDR3 has 15 amino acids. V lost 3 bases and J lost 3; bases outside the gene matches: 7.

The rearrangement links TRBV21-1 to TRBJ2-6; the table's TRBD1 call for D was not verified on the DNA. TRBV21-1 is reported as a pseudogene. This CDR3 contains 19 residues. CDR3 sequence (DNA): TGTGCCAGCACCCAGAGGAGGGGGCTCCAAATCTCTGGGGCCAACGTCCTGACTTTC. Translation gives CASTQRRGLQISGANVLTF.

V usage is TRBV4-2 and J usage is TRBJ2-7; 9 positions match TRBD2. The CDR3 is 20 amino acids. Germline CDR1 LGHNA, CDR2 YNFKEQ. J lost 2 bases, V lost 1 base, and 18 bases had no gene match. The CDR3 nucleotides are TGTGCCAGCAGCCAAGGTGGGGGGACTAGCTACACACAACCTACCTACGAGCAGTACTTC. Translation gives CASSQGGGTSYTQPTYEQYF.

This chain uses TRBV5-1 with TRBJ2-4; 8 nucleotides align to TRBD2. This CDR3 region has 16 residues. Germline-derived CDR1 and CDR2 are SGHRS and YFSETQ. The V segment lost 4 bases and the J segment 4 bases; nucleotides outside the gene matches: 10. This CDR3 is CASSDRAGEAKNIQYF. The DNA of the CDR3 is TGCGCCAGCAGCGACCGAGCGGGAGAGGCTAAAAACATTCAGTACTTC.

The chain joins TRBV4-1 to TRBJ2-4; no reliable D call. The CDR3 loop spans 14 amino acids. The germline CDR1 and CDR2 sequences are MGHRA and YSYEKL. The ends were cut back, 3 bases at V and 12 bases at J, with 18 bases in the middle. The CDR3 region is CASSQWNGPTGQYF. CDR3 nucleotide sequence: TGCGCCAGCAGCCAGTGGAACGGCCCCACGGGTCAGTACTTC.